This TCR beta chain derives from a study of cytomegalovirus exposure and HLA in healthy donors. The overall study: Findings of an earlier analysis included 90 million to 120 million unique TCR beta sequences from some 200 million T cells.

Amplification used 60 Vbeta primers and 13 Jbeta primers. The assay was immunoSEQ multiplex PCR, and TCRdb's table has in-frame clones only and misses some. The table has about 160,000 clones, 70% to 80% seen once; the top ten hold roughly 1.6%. This clone has just one count. The antigen remains undetermined. Donors counted as nominally healthy when sampled, yet unrecorded immune exposures were likely. Broader study findings: Available immune exposure information was restricted to CMV serostatus only. Through in vitro validation, a few CMV-associated chains were shown to be specific for CMV antigens.

V was pared by 4 bases and J by 4 bases, with 7 bases between. This CDR3 is 12 amino acids long. Germline CDR1 and CDR2: MDHEN and SYDVKM. The gene calls are TRBV28 and TRBJ1-2; D is ambiguous. The source of this sequence is a man between 40 and 49 years old in good health and CMV-seronegative. Sequencing was done on a sample of PBMCs. The CDR3 loop is CASSSHSYGYTF. CDR3 coding DNA: TGTGCCAGCAGTTCACACAGCTATGGCTACACCTTC.